The sequence of this TCR beta chain was determined in a study of control samples from healthy donors and cancer patients. Trimming cost V 4 bases and J 3 bases; bases outside gene matches: 2. This CDR3 is built from 15 residues. Germline CDR1 KGHDR, CDR2 SFDVKD. This table comes from immunoSEQ multiplex PCR, and its TCRdb copy is limited to in-frame clones, with some not included. Of under 75,000 clones detected, approximately 90% appear once; the ten largest clones hold approximately 1.2%. Sequenced: PBMCs. The source is a woman aged 50 to 65 with colorectal cancer. The J gene is TRBJ2-2, the V gene TRBV24-1; 9 bases fit TRBD1. The CDR3 loop is CATSEDRGHTGELFF. As DNA, the CDR3 is TGTGCCACCAGTGAGGACAGGGGTCACACCGGGGAGCTGTTTTTT.